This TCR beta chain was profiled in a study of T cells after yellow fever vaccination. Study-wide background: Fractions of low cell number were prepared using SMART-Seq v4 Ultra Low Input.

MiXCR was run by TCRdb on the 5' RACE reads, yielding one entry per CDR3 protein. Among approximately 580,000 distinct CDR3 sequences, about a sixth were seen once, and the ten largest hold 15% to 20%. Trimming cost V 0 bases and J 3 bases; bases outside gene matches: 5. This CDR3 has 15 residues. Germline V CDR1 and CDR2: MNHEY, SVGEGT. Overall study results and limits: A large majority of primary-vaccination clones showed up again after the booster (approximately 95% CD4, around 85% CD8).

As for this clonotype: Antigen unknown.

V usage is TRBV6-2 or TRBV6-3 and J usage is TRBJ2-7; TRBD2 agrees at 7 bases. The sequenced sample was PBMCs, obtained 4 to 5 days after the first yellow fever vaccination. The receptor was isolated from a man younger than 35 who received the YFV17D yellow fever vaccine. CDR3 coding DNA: TGTGCCAGCAGTTACTCCGGGACTATTGTCTACGAGCAGTACGTC. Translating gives CASSYSGTIVYEQYV.